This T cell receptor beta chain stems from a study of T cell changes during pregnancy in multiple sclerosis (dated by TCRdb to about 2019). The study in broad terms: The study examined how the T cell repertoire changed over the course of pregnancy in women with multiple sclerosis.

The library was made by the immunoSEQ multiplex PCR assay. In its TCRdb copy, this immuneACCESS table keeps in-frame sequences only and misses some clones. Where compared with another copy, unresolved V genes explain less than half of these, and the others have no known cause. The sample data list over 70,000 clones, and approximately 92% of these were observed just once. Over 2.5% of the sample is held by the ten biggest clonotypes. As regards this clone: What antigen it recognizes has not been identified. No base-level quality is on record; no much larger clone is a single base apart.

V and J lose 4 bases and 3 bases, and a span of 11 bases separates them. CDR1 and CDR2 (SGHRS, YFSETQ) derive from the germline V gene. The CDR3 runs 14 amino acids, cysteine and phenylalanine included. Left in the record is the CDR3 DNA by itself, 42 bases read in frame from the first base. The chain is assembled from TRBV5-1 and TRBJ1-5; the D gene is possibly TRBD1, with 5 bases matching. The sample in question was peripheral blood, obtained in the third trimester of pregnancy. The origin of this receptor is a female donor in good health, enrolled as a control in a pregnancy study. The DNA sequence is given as TGCGCCAGCAGCCGGGGACTGACCAATCAGCCCCAGCATTTT. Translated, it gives CASSRGLTNQPQHF. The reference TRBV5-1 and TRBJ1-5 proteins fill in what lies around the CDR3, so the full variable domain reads KAGVTQTPRYLIKTRGQQVTLSCSPISGHRSVSWYQQTPGQGLQFLFEYFSETQRNKGNFPGRFSGRQFSNSRSEMNVSTLELGDSALYLCASSRGLTNQPQHFGDGTRLSIL.